This TCR beta chain derives from a study of T cells in Graves' hyperthyroidism and ophthalmopathy (dated by TCRdb to about 2019). Regarding the complete study: Peripheral blood samples were taken at initial diagnosis, before any treatment was given. TCR V-J signatures able to tell the groups apart were searched for in a discovery cohort of 90 to 100 patients, of whom 43 had Graves' ophthalmopathy and some 60 had stable Graves' hyperthyroidism. Whether ophthalmopathy could be predicted prospectively was tested in an independent validation cohort made up of fewer than 20 hyperthyroidism patients plus 17 patients who later progressed to ophthalmopathy. The approximately 100 discovery patients were randomly divided into training and test sets at a 7:3 ratio. The study also compared thyroid tissue and blood T-cell repertoires from more than five Graves' hyperthyroidism patients. After blood sampling, hyperthyroidism patients were treated with methimazole at a starting dose of 30 mg daily, and ophthalmopathy patients were treated with high-dose intravenous methylprednisolone. The paper reports TCR Vbeta CDR3 sequencing of approximately 130 peripheral blood samples: 40 or so ophthalmopathy, some 80 hyperthyroidism and around 17 progressor patients. Findings and caveats that apply to the study as a whole: Ophthalmopathy was separated from stable hyperthyroidism by a 13 V-J signature model, with over 85% sensitivity and approximately 81% specificity obtained in cross-validation and 80%/75% obtained in testing. Sample size was not statistically predetermined, and blinding of investigators to group allocation was not performed. In validation, progression to ophthalmopathy was predicted by the model with almost 71% sensitivity and approximately 78% specificity, a median of approximately 6.5 months before onset. Most expanded thyroid clonotypes (frequency above 0.001) were also found in blood, which suggests that blood repertoires may mirror thyroid immune responses.

The germline V gene (reference sequence) yields DFQATT for CDR1 and SNEGSKA for CDR2. V was cut back by 1 base and J by 4 bases, leaving a gap of 10 bases between them. The CDR3, from cysteine to phenylalanine, totals 14 residues. Just the 42-base CDR3 DNA is kept, in frame starting at base 1. This clonotype was found many times. What this receptor recognizes is not known. No much larger clone exists at a distance of one base, and base qualities are not known. Ophthalmopathy patients had moderately to severely active disease, Clinical Activity Score of at least 3, NOSPECS grade of at least 4, and duration under 3 months. The study excluded patients with uncontrolled infections, other autoimmune diseases, pregnancy or lactation. Diagnoses relied on clinical symptoms, serum thyroxine and TRAb, thyroid ultrasound and orbital computed tomography. PBMCs were isolated from approximately 10 ml of fresh peripheral blood by Ficoll-Paque density gradient centrifugation. Total RNA was extracted with Trizol reagent, and quality was checked on an Agilent 2100 Bioanalyzer.

TCR beta CDR3 regions were amplified from RNA transcripts. For the first round of RT-PCR on the TCR CDR3, the HTBI primer set was used together with the Qiagen OneStep RT-PCR kit. Libraries were constructed in a second round of multiplex PCR, after which size selection and purification were performed. Sequencing of the libraries was done on an Illumina HiSeq2000 using paired-end 100 bp reads. The source study handled its data this way. SOAPnuke was used to process the raw data, with reads discarded if the reads contained adapters or uncalled bases, had a mean Phred below 15, or lacked an exact constant-primer or identifier match. COPE v1.2.5 was used to merge the high-quality paired reads, and each unique nucleotide sequence was defined as a clonotype. Clonotypes were aligned to IMGT TRBV, TRBD and TRBJ reference segments using MiTCR v1.1. Only V-J combinations with frequency above 0.0001, covering 99% to 99.2% of repertoires, were analysed. The TCS score was defined as F50 (clonal expansion) divided by E x V (chaos), with BLOSUM62-based TCRdist calculated between CDR3 peptides within each V-J. Welch's t-statistics and random forest reduced approximately 520 V-J features to 10 to 15, which were used in a naive Bayes classifier (R e1071). TCRdb reprocessed the public reads (quality trimming at Q25 with fastp, clone calling with MiXCR) and kept in-frame beta chains. A single entry per CDR3 protein holds the most common genes and DNA from its merged rows. The V and J calls reflect TCRdb's pipeline rather than the authors' work. This sample is represented by under 300,000 distinct CDR3 sequences; about 20% of them were singletons. Under 65% of the sample is held by the ten biggest clonotypes.

The V gene is TRBV20-1 and the J gene is TRBJ2-2; the D gene identity is not certain. The sequence was collected from a man aged 25 to 40 with Graves' ophthalmopathy. Material: blood. CDR3 region: CSARGPVTTGELFF. The DNA sequence is TGCAGTGCTAGAGGTCCAGTTACCACCGGGGAGCTGTTTTTT.